Described below is a single T cell receptor beta chain sequence and its context. This entry belongs to a study of T-cell memory formation after mild COVID-19. The overall study: TCR clusters largely stayed donor specific.

TCRdb re-called the 5' RACE reads with MiXCR, one entry per CDR3 protein. The sample yields roughly 340,000 distinct CDR3 sequences, 20% to 25% seen once. V was shortened by 1 base and J by 0 bases, with 3 bases between the two germline ends. Germline CDR1 reads DFQATT; CDR2 reads SNEGSKA (reference sequence). The CDR3 is 12 amino acids. Sample: PBMCs or a T cell subset sorted from them (not recorded which). This rearrangement joins TRBV20-1 to TRBJ1-1; D is uncertain. This clonotype originated in a man between 18 and 35 years old who had mild COVID-19 (a few samples of this study predate the infection). Cell type and time point are not known. CDR3 sequence (DNA): TGCAGTGCTAGAGCTATGAACACTGAAGCTTTCTTT. Protein: CSARAMNTEAFF.